Shown below are 21 T cell receptor beta chains from a single sample sequenced in a study of control samples from healthy donors and cancer patients. Sequencing used immunoSEQ multiplex PCR; TCRdb keeps in-frame clones, though not all of them. Among about 30,000 clones listed, around 92% were seen once. What was sequenced was PBMCs. These receptors came from a man aged 45-60 years with lung cancer.

The rearrangement joins TRBV13 to TRBJ2-7, with 9 bases matching TRBD1. Germline assignment: CDR1 PRHDT and CDR2 FYEKMQ (reference sequence). The CDR3 extends over 14 amino acids. V trimming: 5 bases; J trimming: 3 bases; junction bases outside the gene matches: 5. DNA of the CDR3: TGTGCCAGCAGCCCTGGACAGGGGAACTACGAGCAGTACTTC. The encoded protein is CASSPGQGNYEQYF.

This chain's CDR3 is CASSGGPQSGGARETQYF. The CDR3, as DNA: TGTGCCAGCAGTGGCGGCCCGCAGAGCGGGGGGGCCAGGGAGACCCAGTACTTC. V usage is TRBV3-1 (or the pseudogene TRBV3-2) and J usage is TRBJ2-5, with TRBD2 matching 10 bases. V lost 6 bases and J lost 5; bases outside the gene matches: 18. This CDR3 is built from 18 residues. The germline gives CDR1 LGHDT, CDR2 YNNKEL (reference sequence).

V and J are TRBV18 and TRBJ1-1; TRBD1 matches 8 bases. CDR3 length equals 16 residues. V shed 1 base and J 4 bases; nucleotides not matched to a gene: 8. Germline values: CDR1 KGHSH, CDR2 LQKENI. DNA of the CDR3: TGTGCCAGCTCACCACGGTTAGGACAGGGAGGCACTGAAGCTTTCTTT. Amino acid sequence: CASSPRLGQGGTEAFF.

The chain employs TRBV7-6 and TRBJ1-3, with D tentatively TRBD1 (6 bases). Germline V gives CDR1 SGHVS, CDR2 FNYEAQ. The CDR3 totals 14 residues. Trimming stripped 4 bases from V and 0 bases from J, with 7 bases between. DNA for the CDR3: TGTGCCAGCAGCTCACAGGGCTCTGGAAACACCATATATTTT. Translating it yields CASSSQGSGNTIYF.

The gene calls are TRBV6-2 or TRBV6-3 and TRBJ1-6; 7 bases are shared with TRBD1. The CDR3 is 16 amino acids. V trimming: 4 bases; J trimming: 4 bases; junction bases outside the gene matches: 7. Germline V gene data show CDR1 as MNHEY and CDR2 as SVGEGT. The chain's CDR3 is CASSSSGTVYNSPLHF. The DNA for the CDR3 is TGTGCCAGCAGTTCGTCCGGGACAGTATATAATTCACCCCTCCACTTT.

The chain links TRBV15 to TRBJ1-1; D is unresolved. Germline-derived CDR1 and CDR2 are LNHNV and YYDKDF (reference sequence). V was cut by 9 bases and J by 0 bases, with 17 bases left in between. The CDR3 has 15 amino acids. CDR3: CATKTQPNLNTEAFF. DNA of the CDR3: TGTGCCACAAAAACACAGCCCAACTTGAACACTGAAGCTTTCTTT.

V gene TRBV30 combines with J gene TRBJ2-7; possibly TRBD1 for D (6 bases). Deletions cut 7 bases from V and 0 bases from J, with 13 bases between. The CDR3 covers 13 residues. Germline V CDR1 and CDR2: GTSNPN, SVGIG (reference sequence). The CDR3 nucleotides read TGTGCCTCCTCGGACAGCTTCTCCTACGAGCAGTACTTC. It is translated as CASSDSFSYEQYF.

The chain employs TRBV14 and TRBJ1-4; D gene uncertain. V lost 2 bases and J 0 bases, leaving 10 bases between the germline ends. The germline gives CDR1 SGHDN, CDR2 FVKESK. CDR3 size: 16 residues. The CDR3 region is CASSQMVDATNEKLFF. Written as DNA, the CDR3 is TGTGCCAGCAGCCAAATGGTGGACGCAACTAATGAAAAACTGTTTTTT.

The chain is built from TRBV6-5 and TRBJ2-1; the D is unclear. Deletions cut 3 bases from V and 11 bases from J, with 8 bases between. CDR1 and CDR2 (germline): MNHEY, SVGAGI. The CDR3 covers 11 residues. The CDR3 loop is CASSYFRQQFF. CDR3 in DNA: TGTGCCAGCAGTTATTTCCGACAGCAGTTCTTC.

V gene TRBV29-1 combines with J gene TRBJ2-3; 8 nucleotides align to TRBD2. CDR3 length: 14 amino acids. V lost 7 bases and J lost 2; bases outside the gene matches: 8. Germline loops: CDR1 SQVTM, CDR2 ANQGSEA. In DNA, the CDR3 is TGCAGCGGTGGACTAGCTTCTTCCACAGATACGCAGTATTTT. Residues: CSGGLASSTDTQYF.

The chain has TRBV30 and TRBJ2-3, with 12 bases lining up with TRBD2. The CDR3 sequence is 15 residues long. The J segment lost 0 bases and the V segment lost 4 bases, leaving 2 bases of the junction unmatched. Germline CDR1 reads GTSNPN; CDR2 reads SVGIG (reference sequence). In DNA form, the CDR3 reads TGTGCCTGGACCGGACTAGCGGGGAGCACAGATACGCAGTATTTT. Protein product: CAWTGLAGSTDTQYF.

The V and J genes are TRBV6-2 or TRBV6-3 and TRBJ1-5, with 9 bases that match TRBD1. In germline, CDR1 is MNHEY, CDR2 SVGEGT. V gave up 2 bases and J gave up 6 bases; unmatched junction bases: 8. CDR3 length: 16 amino acids. Here the CDR3 DNA reads TGTGCCAGCAGTTACACTAGGACAGGGGCGAGTCAGCCCCAGCATTTT. It yields the protein CASSYTRTGASQPQHF.

The chain has TRBV4-3 and TRBJ1-6; unclear D gene. CDR3 size: 15 residues. Germline V gene lookup returns CDR1 LGHNA and CDR2 YSLEER. V lost 0 bases, J lost 9 bases, and 12 bases lay in between. The CDR3 region is CASSQDTGAGSPLHF. CDR3 sequence (DNA): TGCGCCAGCAGCCAAGATACCGGAGCCGGTTCACCCCTCCACTTT.

DNA of the CDR3: TGTGCCAGCAGCTTGGTCGGTCTGGGAAAGGTACCTGGAAACACCATATATTTT. This codes for CASSLVGLGKVPGNTIYF. The genes are TRBV5-6 and TRBJ1-3; no clear D gene. The V gene lost 0 bases and the J gene lost 2 bases, with 18 bases spanning the gap. The CDR3 length is 18 residues. The germline V gene encodes CDR1 SGHDT and CDR2 YYEEEE. The whole variable domain, remainder taken from reference TRBV5-6 and TRBJ1-3, is DAGVTQSPTHLIKTRGQQVTLRCSPKSGHDTVSWYQQALGQGPQFIFQYYEEEERQRGNFPDRFSGHQFPNYSSELNVNALLLGDSALYLCASSLVGLGKVPGNTIYFGEGSWLTVV.

The V gene is TRBV5-1, the J gene TRBJ2-7; a weak D match, TRBD2 (5 bases). The CDR3 consists of 15 residues. Trimming stripped 3 bases from V and 5 bases from J, with 18 bases between. CDR1 and CDR2 (germline): SGHRS, YFSETQ. DNA of the CDR3: TGCGCCAGCAGCTCCCCCTTGCGCCGGGGAGACGAGCAGTACTTC. Its protein is CASSSPLRRGDEQYF.

CDR3 DNA: TGTGCCAGCAGCTTATTGATGACCAACGCAGGCTACACCTTC. Translating gives CASSLLMTNAGYTF. The chain couples TRBV11-2 to TRBJ1-2; unclear D gene. This CDR3 is built from 14 residues. CDR1 SGHAT and CDR2 FQNNGV come from the germline V gene. V was cut by 2 bases and J by 8 bases, with 15 bases left in between.

In its sample, this clone was seen a few times. The rearrangement links TRBV28 to TRBJ2-2; D not certain. The CDR3 is made up of 15 amino acids. The germline gives CDR1 MDHEN, CDR2 SYDVKM. V was trimmed by 4 bases and J by 6 bases, leaving 15 bases between them. The CDR3 sequence is CASSYSENGAGELFF. DNA of the CDR3: TGTGCCAGCAGTTATTCAGAAAATGGCGCCGGGGAGCTGTTTTTT.

This chain joins TRBV5-1 and TRBJ1-2; the D is unclear. Deletions cut 0 bases from V and 8 bases from J, with 14 bases between. CDR3 length: 14 amino acids. Germline loops: CDR1 SGHRS, CDR2 YFSETQ. CDR3 sequence: CASSLGSSSRGYTF. CDR3 nucleotide sequence: TGCGCCAGCAGCTTGGGATCCTCCTCGCGGGGCTACACCTTC.

The chain links TRBV28 to TRBJ1-2, with 9 bases identical to TRBD1. V gave up 3 bases and J gave up 5 bases; unmatched junction bases: 4. Germline V gene lookup returns CDR1 MDHEN and CDR2 SYDVKM. The CDR3 runs 14 residues. CDR3: CASSLDRGGYGYTF. The CDR3 DNA reads TGTGCCAGCAGTTTGGACAGGGGAGGGTATGGCTACACCTTC.

V usage is TRBV6-5 and J usage is TRBJ2-3; TRBD2 aligns across 7 bases. Germline assignment: CDR1 MNHEY and CDR2 SVGAGI. There are 13 residues in the CDR3. The junction had 4 bases not matched to a gene; V was cut back by 5 bases and J by 5 bases. CDR3 in amino acids: CASSRTSRDTQYF. DNA for the CDR3: TGTGCCAGCAGTAGGACTAGTCGAGATACGCAGTATTTT.

For the CDR3, the DNA is TGTGCCACCAGTGATTTGAGGGGCGGCTTGAACACAGATACGCAGTATTTT. This codes for CATSDLRGGLNTDTQYF. The chain uses TRBV24-1 and TRBJ2-3, with D tentatively TRBD1 (5 bases). Germline CDR1 is KGHDR and CDR2 is SFDVKD. V was shortened by 0 bases and J by 2 bases, with 14 bases between the two germline ends. CDR3 length equals 17 residues.